These 20 T cell receptor beta chains came from one sample sequenced in a study of technical replicates of blood from a handful of donors. Clones were read by immunoSEQ multiplex PCR, and TCRdb kept only the in-frame ones, dropping some. This table has roughly 80,000 clones, roughly 94% appearing once. Input material: T cells isolated from PBMCs. These receptors all stem from a human donor in good health.

This chain links TRBV5-8 with TRBJ2-1; tentatively, D is TRBD2 (6 bases). Between the trimmed V and J ends, which lost 9 bases and 2 bases, there was a span of 18 bases. Germline CDR1 SGHTS, CDR2 YDEGEE. CDR3 length: 15 amino acids. The CDR3: CAIGEVSGPYNEQFF. The CDR3, as DNA: TGTGCCATTGGGGAGGTGTCCGGACCCTACAATGAGCAGTTCTTC.

V and J are TRBV11-2 and TRBJ2-7, with D perhaps matching TRBD2 (5 bases). The CDR3 is 15 amino acids. The V end lost 4 bases, the J end lost 3 bases, and 16 bases lay between the germline ends. Germline CDR1 reads SGHAT; CDR2 reads FQNNGV. The CDR3 nucleotides read TGTGCCAGCAGCTCCAGCGGAGGAATCGGCTACGAGCAGTACTTC. It is translated as CASSSSGGIGYEQYF.

The chain carries TRBV7-6 and TRBJ2-7; D might be TRBD1 (5 bases). Germline V gives CDR1 SGHVS, CDR2 FNYEAQ. This CDR3 is 13 amino acids long. The V and J ends lost 5 bases and 4 bases respectively, with 12 bases between them. CDR3 DNA sequence: TGTGCCAGCAGCATTCGTAGGGGATACGAGCAGTACTTC. It specifies CASSIRRGYEQYF.

For the CDR3, the DNA is TGTGCCAGCCACGGCGGCTTGGTGGAGACCCAGTACTTC. Translating gives CASHGGLVETQYF. This sequence joins TRBV6-1 and TRBJ2-5; no reliable D call. From germline, CDR1 is MNHNS and CDR2 SASEGT. CDR3 size: 13 residues. V was shortened by 8 bases and J by 5 bases, with 15 bases between the two germline ends.

This clone was found once. The chain is built from TRBV15 and TRBJ2-1, with 15 bases aligning to TRBD2. Germline values: CDR1 LNHNV, CDR2 YYDKDF (reference sequence). Trimming cost V 0 bases and J 7 bases; bases outside gene matches: 7. CDR3 length: 18 residues. The CDR3 is CATSREGSGTSGRNEQFF. Here the CDR3 DNA reads TGTGCCACCAGCAGAGAAGGTTCCGGGACTAGCGGGAGGAATGAGCAGTTCTTC.

The rearrangement uses TRBV7-9 and TRBJ2-5; D unresolved. Between the trimmed V and J ends, which lost 3 bases and 5 bases, there was a span of 10 bases. In germline, CDR1 is SEHNR, CDR2 FQNEAQ (reference sequence). The CDR3 contains 13 residues. CDR3 amino acids: CASSFSAGETQYF. For the CDR3, the DNA is TGTGCCAGCAGCTTCTCAGCCGGGGAGACCCAGTACTTC.

This clone came up a few times. The V and J genes are TRBV18 and TRBJ1-4, with 10 bases matching TRBD1. CDR3 length: 19 amino acids. Germline V CDR1 and CDR2: KGHSH, LQKENI. The V and J ends lost 1 base and 5 bases, in that order; junction bases with no gene match: 13. Here the CDR3 DNA reads TGTGCCAGCTCACCACTTCGGTCCGGGACAGGGGCGCCGAATGAAAAACTGTTTTTT. Translating gives CASSPLRSGTGAPNEKLFF.

This rearrangement joins TRBV7-8 to TRBJ1-2, with D tentatively TRBD1 (6 bases). The CDR3 extends over 14 amino acids. Germline V CDR1 and CDR2: SGHVS, FQNEAQ. Trimming took 4 bases from V and 6 from J, leaving 15 bases between them. CDR3 in DNA: TGTGCCAGCAGCTCCGTCAGGACAGAACATGGCTACACCTTC. Its translation: CASSSVRTEHGYTF. The full variable domain, in which reference TRBV7-8 and TRBJ1-2 provide the parts outside the CDR3, is GAGVSQSPRYKVAKRGQDVALRCDPISGHVSLFWYQQALGQGPEFLTYFQNEAQLDKSGLPSDRFFAERPEGSVSTLKIQRTQQEDSAVYLCASSSVRTEHGYTFGSGTRLTVV.

The genes are TRBV5-1 and TRBJ2-1; 8 bases line up with TRBD1. Germline CDR1 reads SGHRS; CDR2 reads YFSETQ. The CDR3 has 13 residues. With V trimmed by 0 bases and J by 12 bases, 5 bases remained unmatched. The chain's CDR3 is CASSLELTGVQFF. In DNA form, the CDR3 reads TGCGCCAGCAGCTTGGAATTGACAGGGGTGCAGTTCTTC.

The V and J genes are TRBV11-3 and TRBJ2-2; 8 positions match TRBD1. Germline V CDR1 and CDR2: SGHNT, YENEEA. The CDR3 spans 14 residues. The junction had 0 bases not matched to a gene; V was cut back by 1 base and J by 5 bases. CDR3 DNA sequence: TGTGCCAGCAGCTTAGGACAGGGGACCGGGGAGCTGTTTTTT. Amino acids: CASSLGQGTGELFF.

This rearrangement joins TRBV18 to TRBJ2-5; perhaps TRBD2 as D (6 bases). Trimming cost V 2 bases and J 4 bases, with 11 bases left between them. The length of the CDR3 is 14 residues. CDR1 is KGHSH, CDR2 LQKENI, per germline. CDR3 nucleotides: TGTGCCAGCTCACCATTAGACGGGGGAGAGACCCAGTACTTC. Translated, it gives CASSPLDGGETQYF.

This clone was seen just once. The chain uses TRBV6-5 and TRBJ1-1; no clear D. Trimming took off 0 bases at V and 7 bases at J, with 6 bases between the two ends. The germline CDR1 and CDR2 sequences are MNHEY and SVGAGI. The CDR3 consists of 12 residues. CDR3: CASSYSPGEAFF. The CDR3 DNA follows: TGTGCCAGCAGTTACTCTCCCGGTGAAGCTTTCTTT.

The chain recombines TRBV2 with TRBJ1-4; 8 bases line up with TRBD1. V trimming: 7 bases; J trimming: 7 bases; junction bases outside the gene matches: 17. There are 17 residues in the CDR3. Germline loops: CDR1 SNHLY, CDR2 FYNNEI. CDR3 protein: CASTPSRGPGGSEKLFF. CDR3 nucleotides: TGTGCCAGCACTCCCTCCAGGGGGCCGGGCGGGAGTGAAAAACTGTTTTTT.

CDR3 loop: CASSPGLAAYEQYF. The CDR3 DNA reads TGTGCCAGCAGCCCCGGACTAGCGGCCTACGAGCAGTACTTC. The chain employs TRBV14 and TRBJ2-7; 10 bases fit TRBD2. The CDR3 has 14 residues. V shed 4 bases, J shed 2 bases, and the junction held 2 bases outside the gene matches. Germline V gives CDR1 SGHDN, CDR2 FVKESK.

The genes are TRBV9 and TRBJ1-2; 10 bases match TRBD1. Germline CDR1 reads SGDLS; CDR2 reads YYNGEE. The CDR3 runs to 16 residues. The trim removed 4 bases at V and 7 bases at J, leaving 13 bases unmatched. CDR3 in amino acids: CASSHDRGRIRGGYTF. The CDR3 DNA reads as TGTGCCAGCAGCCACGACAGGGGGCGGATCCGGGGTGGCTACACCTTC. The whole variable domain, remainder taken from reference TRBV9 and TRBJ1-2, is DSGVTQTPKHLITATGQRVTLRCSPRSGDLSVYWYQQSLDQGLQFLIQYYNGEERAKGNILERFSAQQFPDLHSELNLSSLELGDSALYFCASSHDRGRIRGGYTFGSGTRLTVV.

CDR3 residues: CASSQDMQGIVDYGYTF. CDR3 nucleotide sequence: TGCGCCAGCAGCCAAGATATGCAGGGTATTGTAGACTATGGCTACACCTTC. V usage is TRBV4-1 and J usage is TRBJ1-2; maybe TRBD1 (5 bases). Germline CDR1 MGHRA, CDR2 YSYEKL. V lost 0 bases to trimming and J lost 3 bases, with 17 bases between them. There are 17 residues in the CDR3.

This chain connects TRBV6-1 to TRBJ2-2; 14 positions agree with TRBD2. Germline V gene sequence: CDR1 MNHNS, CDR2 SASEGT. The CDR3 spans 19 residues. With V trimmed by 4 bases and J by 2 bases, 9 bases remained unmatched. CDR3 sequence (DNA): TGTGCCAGCAGTGGGTCGGGGACTAGCGGGAGATATAACACCGGGGAGCTGTTTTTT. It yields the protein CASSGSGTSGRYNTGELFF.

The CDR3 sequence: CASSQVAGAVDTQYF. The CDR3 DNA sequence: TGTGCCAGCAGCCAAGTAGCGGGAGCAGTAGATACGCAGTATTTT. The V call is TRBV4-2, the J call TRBJ2-3, with 9 bases aligning to TRBD2. This CDR3 has 15 amino acids. Trimming at V came to 1 base and at J to 5 bases, leaving 4 bases not matched to a gene. Germline V CDR1 and CDR2: LGHNA, YNFKEQ.

The genes are TRBV19 and TRBJ1-5; a possible D gene is TRBD1 (5 bases). Per the germline V gene, CDR1 is LNHDA and CDR2 is SQIVND (reference sequence). V lost 3 bases and J lost 0, with 6 bases in between. This CDR3 is 14 amino acids long. CDR3 bases: TGTGCCAGTAGTATCGGGGGTAGCAATCAGCCCCAGCATTTT. This translates into CASSIGGSNQPQHF.

This chain connects TRBV19 to TRBJ1-4; 7 bases are a match to TRBD1. The germline CDR1 and CDR2 sequences are LNHDA and SQIVND (reference sequence). The J segment lost 3 bases and the V segment lost 7 bases, leaving 5 bases of the junction unmatched. The CDR3 totals 14 residues. DNA of the CDR3: TGTGCCAGTATTGGACAGGCCTCTAATGAAAAACTGTTTTTT. It translates to CASIGQASNEKLFF.